This TCR beta chain was profiled in a study of blood T cell repertoires in COVID-19 (dated by TCRdb to 2018 to 2021). Some background on the complete study: Samples from collaborators originated in the United States, Italy and Spain and spanned both the acute and convalescent phases of COVID-19. The dataset comprised deeply sampled blood TCRbeta repertoires from subjects exposed to, actively infected with, or recovered from COVID-19. The samples were drawn from two sources: the first 160 participants of the ongoing ImmuneRACE study, and 1,254 subjects contributed by 6 global collaborators. A de-identified subject ID, COVID-19 status, age in years and sex were almost always included in the sample metadata. The repertoires were released in a freely available public database intended as a resource for research on the immune response to SARS-CoV-2. The prospective study material was composed of cDNA or gDNA derived from T cells, B-cell-depleted T cells, or PBMCs. Where HLA class I and class II types were available, the types were taken from metadata supplied by the sample provider, not from assay-based typing. Study-wide conclusions, independent of this receptor: The amount of clinical and demographic metadata varied by source and participant and was provided uncurated.

Each collaborating institution followed its own protocols to collect whole blood in K2EDTA tubes. For TCRbeta analysis, collaborators shipped samples as frozen whole blood, isolated PBMCs, or DNA extracted from either of those sample types. The germline V gene encodes CDR1 KGHSH and CDR2 LQKENI. The junction carries 7 bases between V and J, which are trimmed by 8 bases and 5 bases respectively. From cysteine to phenylalanine, the CDR3 is 11 amino acids long. Of the read, only the CDR3 DNA is kept; its 33 bases are in frame from base 1. TCRbeta CDR3 regions were amplified from genomic DNA using the immunoSEQ Assay, a bias-controlled multiplex PCR. The paper's processing steps were these. Nucleated cell counts per sample were estimated from amplification of reference gene primers within the assay. Sequence reads were collapsed and filtered to measure the absolute abundance of every unique TCRbeta CDR3 rearrangement. Productive Simpson clonality was computed per sample as the square root of Simpson's diversity index over productive rearrangements. As stored in TCRdb, this immuneACCESS dataset retains in-frame rearrangements with V and J assigned. A fraction of the clones does not appear; measured against another copy, unresolved V genes explain less than half of the discrepancy, and the remainder lacks a known reason. That table is the source of V, J and clone size, and D and trimming were worked out from the DNA. The sample contains approximately 90,000 clones, 81% of them found a single time. The ten largest account for approximately 4.5% of the sample.

There are a few counts of this clone. Its antigen is not yet known. Base qualities are missing; no much larger clone stands one base away. The clonotype comes from a man between 60 and 70 years old with acute or convalescent COVID-19. What was sequenced was peripheral blood. This receptor chain uses TRBV18 and TRBJ1-5; no D segment can be confidently identified. The bases read TGTGCCAGCGGGCATGATCAGCCCCAGCATTTT. Translated, it gives CASGHDQPQHF.